This entry is about one TCR beta chain. Authors' data handling: Scientists estimated how many nucleated cells there were by amplifying reference gene primers. Assay used: immunoSEQ multiplex PCR; TCRdb lists only in-frame clones, some missing. The V and J calls and clone size are taken from that table; D and trimming were inferred from the DNA. This table has roughly 400,000 clones, around 87% appearing once. The entry originates in a study of blood T cell repertoires in COVID-19. Study at large: T cells, B-cell-depleted T cells, or PBMCs provided the cDNA or gDNA that served as material.

The study recruited people aged about 18 to 90 years across around 23 US areas. Recovered status in Cohort 3 required two negative PCRs, clearance, or symptom resolution. Trimming cost V 0 bases and J 0 bases, with 9 bases left between them. CDR3 size: 16 residues. Germline V gene lookup returns CDR1 SGHDN and CDR2 FVKESK. The chain has TRBV14 and TRBJ2-1; D ambiguous. This receptor was identified in a woman aged 45 to 65 who had recovered from COVID-19. What was sequenced was PBMCs or T cells enriched from blood (not recorded which). The CDR3 region has the DNA TGTGCCAGCAGCCAAGAAGTGCGTAGCTCCTACAATGAGCAGTTCTTC. Its protein product is CASSQEVRSSYNEQFF.